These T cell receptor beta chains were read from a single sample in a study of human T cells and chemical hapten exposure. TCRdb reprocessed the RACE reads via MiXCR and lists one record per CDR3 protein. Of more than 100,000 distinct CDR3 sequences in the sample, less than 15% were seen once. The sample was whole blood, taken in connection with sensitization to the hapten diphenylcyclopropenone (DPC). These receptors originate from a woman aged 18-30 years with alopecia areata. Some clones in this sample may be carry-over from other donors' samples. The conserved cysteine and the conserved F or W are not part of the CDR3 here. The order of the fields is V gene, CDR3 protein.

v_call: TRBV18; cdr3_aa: ASSPTPFTSVSPDTQY
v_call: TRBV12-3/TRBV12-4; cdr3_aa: ASSSGSRSSPNTEAF
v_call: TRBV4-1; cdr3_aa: ASSLTGARELVYEETQY
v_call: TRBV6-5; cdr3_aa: ASNRDRASGELF
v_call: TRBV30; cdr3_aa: AWSNSYGDSYEQY
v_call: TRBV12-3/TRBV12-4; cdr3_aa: ASRNSGGAVEQF
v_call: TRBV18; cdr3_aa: ASSQTPRGEQY
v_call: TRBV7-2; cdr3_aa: ASSLRQGATEQY
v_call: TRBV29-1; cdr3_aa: SVVVTGRTDTQY
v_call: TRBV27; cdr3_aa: ASSFSTLRGRSSSVQY
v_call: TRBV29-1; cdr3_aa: SVEVRTRFQETQY
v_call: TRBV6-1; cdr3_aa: ASSEMGTGTGELF
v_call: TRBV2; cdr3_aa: ASSSGVTEAF
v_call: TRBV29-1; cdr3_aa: SVYRKNTEAF
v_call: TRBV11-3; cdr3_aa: ASSRLIEGGELF
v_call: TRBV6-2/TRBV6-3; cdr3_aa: ASSTPRIPVYWELF
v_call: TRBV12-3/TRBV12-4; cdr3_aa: ASSSTGLSNQPQH
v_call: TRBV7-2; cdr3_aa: ASGFPLYDSPLH
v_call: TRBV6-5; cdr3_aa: ASMRGGTEAF
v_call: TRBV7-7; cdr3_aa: ASSSFLGSIETQY
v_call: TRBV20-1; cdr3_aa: SARVGTYGYT
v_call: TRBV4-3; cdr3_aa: ASSQDYRASLPNQPQH
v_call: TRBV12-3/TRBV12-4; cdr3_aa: ASSSRQGAEETQY
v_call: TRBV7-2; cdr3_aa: ASSIGVVSGAYQETQY
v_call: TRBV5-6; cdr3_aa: ASSSGGAEQY
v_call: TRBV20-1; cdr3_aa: SARDHINTEAF
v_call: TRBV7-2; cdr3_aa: ASSLVSGGGNTQY
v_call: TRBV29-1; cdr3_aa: SVGWNTEAF
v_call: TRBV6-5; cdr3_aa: ASSDTGGGYEQY
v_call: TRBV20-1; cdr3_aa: SAEDREGSYEQY
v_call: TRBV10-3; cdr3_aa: AISGSGRAYEQY
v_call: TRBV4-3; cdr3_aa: ASSPTWVNQPQH
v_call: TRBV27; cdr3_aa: ASSRDRVTEAF
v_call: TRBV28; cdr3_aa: ASSRVAGARQQY
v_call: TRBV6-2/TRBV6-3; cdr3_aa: ASSYGGLEAF
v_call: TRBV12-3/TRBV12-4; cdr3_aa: ASSYRQGRLEKLF
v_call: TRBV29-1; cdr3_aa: SVDGTTRGDQY
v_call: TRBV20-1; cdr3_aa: SANLRGSYNEQF
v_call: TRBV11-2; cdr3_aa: ASSPRTSSSYNEQF
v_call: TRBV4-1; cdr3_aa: ASSQVAGPPLNEQY